This T cell receptor beta chain originates from a study of Ad26.COV2.S vaccination and SARS-CoV-2 variants. Regarding treatment: roughly 20 received Ad26.COV2.S at low or high dose, single or two shots; about 5 received placebo; per-sample allocation not given. Sampling was performed 63 days after the first vaccine or placebo injection. Spike of the Wuhan-strain SARS-CoV-2 was expressed by an Ad26 vector, which formed the vaccine. Study observations and caveats: The TCR breadth and depth analyses may have understated or missed part of the total T cell responses.

The CDR3 contains 15 residues. V was trimmed by 3 bases and J by 1 base, leaving 12 bases between them. Germline CDR1 is MDHEN and CDR2 is SYDVKM. A note on this clone: Its specificity is unknown.

Repertoires were generated with immunoSEQ multiplex PCR, while TCRdb's copy carries only in-frame clones and drops some. The profile covers 200,000 to 250,000 clones, with approximately 87% appearing a single time and around 11% taken by the ten largest. This TCR derives from a person aged 18-65 years who received the Ad26.COV2.S COVID-19 vaccine or a placebo. The sequenced sample was peripheral blood, obtained in a trial of Ad26.COV2.S vaccine versus placebo. The chain recombines TRBV28 with TRBJ1-1; TRBD1 might be the D (6 bases). CDR3 amino acids: CASSFLRGQNTEAFF. The CDR3, as DNA: TGTGCCAGCAGTTTCCTTAGGGGACAGAACACTGAAGCTTTCTTT.